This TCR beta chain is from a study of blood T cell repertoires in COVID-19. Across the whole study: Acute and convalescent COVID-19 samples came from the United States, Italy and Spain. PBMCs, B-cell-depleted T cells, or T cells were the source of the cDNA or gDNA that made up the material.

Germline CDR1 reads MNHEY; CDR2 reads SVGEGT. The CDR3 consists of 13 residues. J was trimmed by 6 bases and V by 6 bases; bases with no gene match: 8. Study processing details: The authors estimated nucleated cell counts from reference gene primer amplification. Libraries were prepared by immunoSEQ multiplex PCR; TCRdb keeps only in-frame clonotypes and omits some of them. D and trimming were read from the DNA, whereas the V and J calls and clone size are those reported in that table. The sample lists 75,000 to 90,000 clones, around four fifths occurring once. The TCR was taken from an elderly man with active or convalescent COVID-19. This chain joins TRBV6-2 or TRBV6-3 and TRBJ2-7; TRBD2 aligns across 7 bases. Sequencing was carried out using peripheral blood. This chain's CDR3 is CASSDGLVGEQYV. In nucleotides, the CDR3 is TGTGCCAGCAGCGACGGACTAGTTGGCGAGCAGTACGTC.